The 14 T cell receptor beta chains given below trace back to one sample, sequenced in a study of graft-versus-host responses after intestinal transplantation. TCRdb's table, derived via immunoSEQ multiplex PCR, lists solely in-frame clones and lacks some. Found here are just under 90,000 clones, roughly 80% of them singletons; the top ten hold about 17%. Antigens of these TCRs are unknown. The sample in question was unstimulated CD8+ T cells sorted from spleen or lymph node cells, obtained before intestinal transplant. The receptor set was obtained from a human donor who received an intestinal transplant.

The table lists this clone with a count of one. The chain couples TRBV15 to TRBJ2-3, with TRBD2 matching 7 bases. In germline, CDR1 is LNHNV, CDR2 YYDKDF (reference sequence). The CDR3 extends over 16 amino acids. The V gene end was trimmed by 1 base and the J gene end by 2 bases; junction bases not matched to a gene: 6. CDR3 in DNA: TGTGCCACCAGCAGAGGGACTAGAGGAATCACAGATACGCAGTATTTT. It encodes CATSRGTRGITDTQYF.

Only a few counts were recorded for this clone. The genes are TRBV28 and TRBJ2-2; D remains unclear. Germline CDR1 reads MDHEN; CDR2 reads SYDVKM. V was pared by 3 bases and J by 5 bases, with 7 bases between. The CDR3 has 13 amino acids. CDR3 residues: CASSLGRTGELFF. The CDR3 coding sequence is TGTGCCAGCAGTTTGGGCAGGACCGGGGAGCTGTTTTTT.

The V gene is TRBV9, the J gene TRBJ1-6, with 8 bases fitting TRBD1. With V trimmed by 4 bases and J by 4 bases, 10 bases remained unmatched. Germline V lookup: CDR1 SGDLS, CDR2 YYNGEE. This CDR3 contains 17 residues. CDR3 residues: CASSLSSQGAYNSPLHF. CDR3 nucleotide sequence: TGTGCCAGCAGCTTAAGCAGCCAGGGGGCTTATAATTCACCCCTCCACTTT.

This chain joins TRBV4-1 and TRBJ2-1; 7 nucleotides match TRBD1. The CDR3 loop spans 15 amino acids. Germline V gene sequence: CDR1 MGHRA, CDR2 YSYEKL. Trimming cost V 4 bases and J 0 bases; bases outside gene matches: 3. CDR3 residues: CASSRGQPSYNEQFF. DNA for the CDR3: TGCGCCAGCAGCCGGGGACAGCCCTCCTACAATGAGCAGTTCTTC.

This chain links TRBV12-5 with TRBJ2-1, with TRBD1 matching over 9 bases. There are 15 residues in the CDR3. The V segment lost 1 base and the J segment 2 bases; nucleotides outside the gene matches: 0. Germline CDR1 is LGHNT and CDR2 is FRNRAP. The CDR3 region has the DNA TGTGCTAGTGGTTTGGGGACAGGGGCCTACAATGAGCAGTTCTTC. Protein product: CASGLGTGAYNEQFF.

The chain carries TRBV7-9 and TRBJ1-1; D is possibly TRBD1 (5 bases). V was trimmed by 6 bases and J by 0 bases, leaving 14 bases between them. Per the germline V gene, CDR1 is SEHNR and CDR2 is FQNEAQ (reference sequence). The CDR3 length is 15 residues. DNA for the CDR3: TGTGCCAGCAGACCGAAAAGGGGACTGAACACTGAAGCTTTCTTT. Translated, it gives CASRPKRGLNTEAFF.

The V call is TRBV5-6, the J call TRBJ1-1, with D possibly matching TRBD1 (6 bases). This CDR3 comprises 16 residues. In germline, CDR1 is SGHDT, CDR2 YYEEEE. V lost 0 bases and J lost 5, with 17 bases in between. CDR3 nucleotide sequence: TGTGCCAGCAGCTTGGGACCAGGCAGGGGTGGGACTGAAGCTTTCTTT. Its translation is CASSLGPGRGGTEAFF.

The chain links TRBV18 to TRBJ2-1, with D hard to call. V lost 3 bases to trimming and J lost 1 base, with 10 bases between them. Germline CDR1 and CDR2: KGHSH and LQKENI. This CDR3 is 15 amino acids long. The CDR3 bases are TGTGCCAGCTCACCCGACCCCTCATCCTACAATGAGCAGTTCTTC. This encodes CASSPDPSSYNEQFF.

This chain uses TRBV7-8 with TRBJ1-2; 7 bases align to TRBD1. CDR1 is SGHVS and CDR2 is FQNEAQ in the germline V gene. This CDR3 has 17 residues. V lost 1 base to trimming and J lost 3 bases; unmatched junction nucleotides: 11. CDR3 in DNA: TGTGCCAGCAGCTTAGGGAAGGGGGCAGGCCGTCACTATGGCTACACCTTC. Its protein is CASSLGKGAGRHYGYTF.

The chain combines TRBV11-2 with TRBJ1-4; D gene unclear. V was pared by 2 bases and J by 4 bases, with 8 bases between. This CDR3 contains 14 residues. Germline V gives CDR1 SGHAT, CDR2 FQNNGV. CDR3 nucleotide sequence: TGTGCCAGCAGCTTACAGGTCCTTAATGAAAAACTGTTTTTT. It yields the protein CASSLQVLNEKLFF.

The genes are TRBV6-4 and TRBJ1-1; no clear D gene. V lost 6 bases and J 3 bases, leaving 20 bases between the germline ends. The CDR3 is 16 amino acids. Germline assignment: CDR1 MRHNA and CDR2 SNTAGT. In DNA, the CDR3 is TGTGCCAGCAGCTCTACAATGAGGTCCGGGCACACTGAAGCTTTCTTT. It is translated as CASSSTMRSGHTEAFF.

The V and J genes are TRBV7-2 and TRBJ1-1; unclear D gene. This CDR3 region has 16 residues. The V end was cut by 0 bases, the J end by 0 bases, with 11 bases between. The germline CDR1 and CDR2 sequences are SGHTA and FQGNSA. The DNA for the CDR3 is TGTGCCAGCAGCTTAGCAGGGTCCTACATGAACACTGAAGCTTTCTTT. Translating it yields CASSLAGSYMNTEAFF.

This clone has more than one count but fewer than ten. DNA of the CDR3: TGTGCCAGCTCGGGACAGGGGGACTATGGCTACACCTTC. It specifies CASSGQGDYGYTF. This chain links TRBV6-1 with TRBJ1-2, with 11 bases matching TRBD1. Germline V gene lookup returns CDR1 MNHNS and CDR2 SASEGT. There are 13 residues in the CDR3. V gave up 8 bases and J gave up 3 bases; unmatched junction bases: 2.

J is TRBJ2-5 and V is TRBV19, with 8 bases identical to TRBD2. CDR3 length equals 12 residues. Germline CDR1 is LNHDA and CDR2 is SQIVND (reference sequence). Trimming took 3 bases from V and 7 from J; bases not matched to a gene: 1. CDR3 in DNA: TGTGCCAGTAGTATCGGGGGGGCGACCCAGTACTTC. It codes for CASSIGGATQYF. The full variable domain, with the rest looked up from reference TRBV19 and TRBJ2-5, is DGGITQSPKYLFRKEGQNVTLSCEQNLNHDAMYWYRQDPGQGLRLIYYSQIVNDFQKGDIAEGYSVSREKKESFPLTVTSAQKNPTAFYLCASSIGGATQYFGPGTRLLVL.